Listed here are 6 T cell receptor beta chains from one sample, sequenced in a study of preoperative IRX-2 immunotherapy in early breast cancer. The protocol was immunoSEQ multiplex PCR, while the TCRdb copy is restricted to in-frame clones and leaves out a portion. The sample has 28,000 or so clones, 90% seen once. Treatment of the sample: preoperative locoregional IRX-2 cytokine immunotherapy. The material was obtained from a patient treated with IRX-2 immunotherapy. The source of these receptors is a human donor with breast cancer.

This clone was counted once. The chain uses TRBV10-2 and TRBJ1-3, with a weak D call TRBD1 (6 bases). Trimming left V 5 bases short and J 0 bases short, with 14 bases between. Germline-derived CDR1 and CDR2 are WSHSY and SAAADI. The CDR3 extends over 16 amino acids. In DNA form, the CDR3 reads TGCGCCAGCAGTATCGCACGGGACAACTCTGGAAACACCATATATTTT. It translates to CASSIARDNSGNTIYF.

The chain links TRBV18 to TRBJ1-1; tentatively, D is TRBD1 (5 bases). Germline loops: CDR1 KGHSH, CDR2 LQKENI. Trimming shortened V by 2 bases and J by 2 bases, and 9 bases separated the two germline ends. There are 14 residues in the CDR3. The chain's CDR3 is CASSPRDGNTEAFF. CDR3 bases: TGTGCCAGCTCACCAAGGGACGGAAACACTGAAGCTTTCTTT.

The chain couples TRBV7-8 to TRBJ1-4; TRBD1 matches at 10 bases. Trimming at V came to 5 bases and at J to 8 bases, leaving 17 bases not matched to a gene. The CDR3 totals 18 residues. Germline V gene data show CDR1 as SGHVS and CDR2 as FQNEAQ. This CDR3 is CASSHQMVMTGGLEKLFF. CDR3 nucleotide sequence: TGTGCCAGCAGCCACCAGATGGTAATGACAGGGGGCTTAGAAAAACTGTTTTTT.

This chain joins TRBV10-2 and TRBJ1-2; D possibly corresponds to TRBD1 (5 bases). The ends were cut back, 10 bases at V and 3 bases at J, with 15 bases in the middle. Germline loops: CDR1 WSHSY, CDR2 SAAADI. The CDR3 covers 13 residues. The CDR3 DNA is TGCGCCACCAGGGATAGGAAGGACTATGGCTACACCTTC. Translating it yields CATRDRKDYGYTF.

The gene calls are TRBV10-2 and TRBJ2-3, with D possibly TRBD2 on 5 matching bases. Germline CDR1 is WSHSY and CDR2 is SAAADI. Trimming cost V 6 bases and J 0 bases, with 13 bases left between them. The CDR3 consists of 15 residues. The CDR3 sequence is CASRVARTSTDTQYF. CDR3 DNA: TGCGCCAGCAGGGTAGCGAGGACTAGCACAGATACGCAGTATTTT.

CDR3 coding DNA: TGCGCCAGCAGTTCAGGGGGAGTTCAGCCCCAGCATTTT. Translated, it gives CASSSGGVQPQHF. J is TRBJ1-5 and V is TRBV10-2; 7 positions agree with TRBD1. This CDR3 is 13 amino acids long. Germline values: CDR1 WSHSY, CDR2 SAAADI. Trimming removed 5 bases from V and 6 bases from J; junction bases left unmatched: 4.